This entry lists 26 T cell receptor gamma chains sequenced from one sample in a study of Vδ1+ human thymocytes. Study-level findings and limits: Highly polyclonal TRG and TRD repertoires with Gaussian CDR3 length distributions appeared in thymus.

RNA was extracted from the cells and then reverse transcribed. The CDR3 regions were amplified by multiplex PCR from V-gene primers to a constant-region primer. With CATT, TCRdb re-called clones from the multiplex PCR reads. The sample has several thousand gamma-chain clones, 55% to 60% seen once. Their target antigens are unknown. The sequenced sample was Vdelta1+ gamma-delta thymocytes from the thymus. Subset of the sample: FACS-sorted CD3+ TCRalphabeta- TCRVdelta1+ TCRVdelta2- thymocytes. The origin of the receptors is a girl under three years old who had congenital heart surgery.

The table lists this clone with a few counts. J is TRGJ1 or TRGJ2 and V is TRGV9. TCRdb gives no J gene; it was assigned here by matching the DNA to germline. The ends lost 4 bases at V and 6 bases at J; junction bases unmatched: 6. Germline CDR1 and CDR2: GITISATS and ISYDGTV (reference sequence). CDR3 length: 12 residues. The CDR3 spells CALWERRYKKLF. In nucleotides, the CDR3 is TGTGCCTTGTGGGAAAGGCGTTATAAGAAACTCTTT.

In regard to this clone: Other DNA sequences in the sample encode the same CDR3. The chain is built from TRGV9 and TRGJ1 or TRGJ2. No J gene is reported in TCRdb; it was inferred here by comparing the DNA with germline. Germline V CDR1 and CDR2: GITISATS, ISYDGTV (reference sequence). V gave up 0 bases and J gave up 7 bases; unmatched junction bases: 6. The CDR3 extends over 13 amino acids. This chain's CDR3 is CALWEVQGYKKLF. The CDR3 DNA reads as TGTGCCTTGTGGGAGGTGCAAGGGTATAAGAAACTCTTT.

This chain uses TRGV5 with TRGJ1 or TRGJ2. TCRdb lists no J gene, so it was determined here by aligning the DNA to germline. Germline V gene data show CDR1 as VINAFY and CDR2 as YDVSNSKD. V gave up 0 bases and J gave up 6 bases; unmatched junction bases: 8. The CDR3 is made up of 14 amino acids. This CDR3 is CATWDRRGFYKKLF. The CDR3 coding sequence is TGTGCCACCTGGGACAGGCGGGGATTTTATAAGAAACTCTTT.

The rearrangement uses TRGV8 and TRGJ1 or TRGJ2. The J gene, not given by TCRdb, was assigned here from a germline match of the nucleotide sequence. The CDR3 is made up of 13 amino acids. Germline assignment: CDR1 VENAVY and CDR2 YDSYNSRV. With V trimmed by 3 bases and J by 10 bases, 12 bases remained unmatched. The CDR3 region has the DNA TGTGCCACCTGGGATCCCGCGATGGACAAGAAACTCTTT. Protein sequence: CATWDPAMDKKLF.

The gene calls are TRGV4 and TRGJ1 or TRGJ2. Germline matching of the DNA provided the J gene here, since TCRdb leaves it blank. The CDR3 spans 11 residues. Per germline, CDR1 EGSTGY and CDR2 YDSYTSSV. Losses at the gene ends were 3 bases for V and 9 bases for J; bases not matched to a gene: 5. The CDR3 DNA reads TGTGCCACCTGGGATCACTTTAAGAAACTCTTT. It specifies CATWDHFKKLF.

This clone was counted a single time. The J gene was not called, though the V gene is TRGV3. The CDR3 has 10 amino acids. Germline CDR1 and CDR2: VTNTFY and YDVSTARD (reference sequence). The CDR3 DNA is TGTGCCACCTGGGACGTCGAGGGGCTCTTT. It specifies CATWDVEGLF.

The gene calls are TRGV4 and TRGJ1 or TRGJ2. No J gene was available from TCRdb, and it was assigned here by a germline match of the DNA. CDR3 size: 14 residues. Germline loops: CDR1 EGSTGY, CDR2 YDSYTSSV. V gave up 4 bases and J gave up 1 base; unmatched junction bases: 7. CDR3 loop: CATWDERNYYKKLF. The CDR3 DNA follows: TGTGCCACCTGGGACGAACGTAATTATTATAAGAAACTCTTT.

The chain carries TRGV9 and TRGJ1 or TRGJ2. The J gene is absent in TCRdb and was assigned here via DNA matching to germline. With V trimmed by 8 bases and J by 9 bases, 10 bases remained unmatched. Germline assignment: CDR1 GITISATS and CDR2 ISYDGTV (reference sequence). CDR3 length equals 11 residues. CDR3 residues: CALYLPIKKLF. For the CDR3, the DNA is TGTGCCTTGTACCTCCCCATTAAGAAACTCTTT.

This clone was picked up a small number of times. This chain links TRGV8 with TRGJP2. CDR1 is VENAVY and CDR2 is YDSYNSRV in the germline V gene. This CDR3 is built from 16 residues. The ends lost 3 bases at V and 2 bases at J; junction bases unmatched: 9. The CDR3 reads CATWDGEWSSDWIKTF. CDR3 sequence (DNA): TGTGCCACCTGGGATGGGGAGTGGAGTAGTGATTGGATCAAGACGTTT.

This chain joins TRGV5 and TRGJ1 or TRGJ2. The J gene is not listed in TCRdb, so it was assigned here from a DNA match to germline. Germline trimming cut 3 bases from V and 0 bases from J; bases unmatched to any gene: 8. Per the germline V gene, CDR1 is VINAFY and CDR2 is YDVSNSKD. The CDR3 totals 15 residues. CDR3 nucleotides: TGTGCCACCTGGGACCGGACTACGAATTATTATAAGAAACTCTTT. This translates into CATWDRTTNYYKKLF.

This clone was detected once. V is TRGV3 and J is TRGJ1 or TRGJ2. The J gene is absent in TCRdb and was assigned here via DNA matching to germline. After removal of 0 bases from V and 6 bases from J, the junction contained 8 bases not matched to a gene. The CDR3 covers 14 residues. Germline loops: CDR1 VTNTFY, CDR2 YDVSTARD (reference sequence). DNA for the CDR3: TGTGCCACCTGGGACAGGCCGATTTTTTATAAGAAACTCTTT. It specifies CATWDRPIFYKKLF.

The chain combines TRGV9 with TRGJP2. The J gene was not available in TCRdb and was assigned here by matching the DNA to germline segments. Germline V gene lookup returns CDR1 GITISATS and CDR2 ISYDGTV (reference sequence). The CDR3 totals 12 residues. The V and J ends lost 2 bases and 8 bases, in that order; junction bases with no gene match: 2. The DNA of the CDR3 is TGTGCCTTGTGGGAGGCAGATTGGATCAAGACGTTT. Translating it yields CALWEADWIKTF.

V usage is TRGV8 and J usage is TRGJP2. The J gene comes from matching the DNA to germline here; TCRdb lacks it. The germline gives CDR1 VENAVY, CDR2 YDSYNSRV. V was pared by 4 bases and J by 0 bases, with 14 bases of the junction left unmatched. This CDR3 contains 18 residues. The CDR3 DNA sequence: TGTGCCACCTGGGACAGTCCGGGGTGTTATAGTAGTGATTGGATCAAGACGTTT. Translation: CATWDSPGCYSSDWIKTF.

The V and J genes are TRGV4 and TRGJ1 or TRGJ2. The J gene is not listed in TCRdb, so it was assigned here from a DNA match to germline. J gave up 12 bases and V 1 base, and 12 bases lay outside the gene matches. Germline CDR1 and CDR2: EGSTGY and YDSYTSSV. The CDR3 covers 13 residues. CDR3 bases: TGTGCCACCTGGGATGGACGAAGGACGTGGAAACTCTTT. Translated, it gives CATWDGRRTWKLF.

This clone came up a few times. The J gene is TRGJ1 or TRGJ2, the V gene TRGV9. With V trimmed by 2 bases and J by 10 bases, 14 bases remained unmatched. The CDR3 sequence is 14 residues long. Germline V gene lookup returns CDR1 GITISATS and CDR2 ISYDGTV (reference sequence). The CDR3 is CALWEGISGMKKLF. The DNA of the CDR3 is TGTGCCTTGTGGGAGGGGATAAGTGGAATGAAGAAACTCTTT.

The chain joins TRGV9 to TRGJP1. The V segment lost 6 bases and the J segment 1 base; nucleotides outside the gene matches: 2. The CDR3 covers 13 residues. Germline V CDR1 and CDR2: GITISATS, ISYDGTV (reference sequence). The CDR3 sequence is CALWITTGWFKIF. CDR3 coding DNA: TGTGCCTTGTGGATTACCACTGGTTGGTTCAAGATATTT.

The rearrangement links TRGV2 to TRGJ1 or TRGJ2. TCRdb records no J gene; here it was assigned by comparing the DNA to germline. The CDR3 consists of 15 residues. J was trimmed by 1 base and V by 4 bases; bases with no gene match: 10. Germline loops: CDR1 EGSNGY, CDR2 YDSYNSKV. CDR3 sequence reads: CATWDEEENYYKKLF. In nucleotides, the CDR3 is TGTGCCACCTGGGATGAGGAGGAAAATTATTATAAGAAACTCTTT.

The V gene was identified as TRGV9, while no J gene was called. The CDR3 is made up of 18 amino acids. Germline loops: CDR1 GITISATS, CDR2 ISYDGTV (reference sequence). The CDR3 DNA reads TGTGCCTTGTGGGAGGTGTTAATTAACCCCCATCCCGGTTATAAGAATCTCTTT. This encodes CALWEVLINPHPGYKNLF.

The J gene was not called, though the V gene is TRGV9. Germline-derived CDR1 and CDR2 are GITISATS and ISYDGTV (reference sequence). The CDR3 is 11 residues long. CDR3 bases: TGTGCCTTGTGGGACGCGTTTAAGGAACTCTTT. Translated, it gives CALWDAFKELF.

This clone was recorded a few times. V usage is TRGV3 and J usage is TRGJ1 or TRGJ2. Germline CDR1 is VTNTFY and CDR2 is YDVSTARD (reference sequence). Trimming cost V 0 bases and J 11 bases; bases outside gene matches: 4. This CDR3 comprises 11 residues. CDR3 sequence (DNA): TGTGCCACCTGGGACAGGCACCAGAAACTCTTT. As protein: CATWDRHQKLF.

V usage is TRGV4 and J usage is TRGJ1 or TRGJ2. The J gene, left out of TCRdb, was set here by checking the DNA against germline. CDR1 is EGSTGY, CDR2 YDSYTSSV, per germline. This CDR3 has 14 residues. The ends lost 4 bases at V and 7 bases at J; junction bases unmatched: 13. The DNA for the CDR3 is TGTGCCACCTGGGACGGGCCCCGACCGTATAAGAAACTCTTT. Translation gives CATWDGPRPYKKLF.

This clone is a singleton in its sample. This rearrangement joins TRGV5 to TRGJ1 or TRGJ2. The J gene was not available in TCRdb and was assigned here by matching the DNA to germline segments. V was pared by 0 bases and J by 7 bases, with 6 bases of the junction left unmatched. The CDR3 loop spans 13 amino acids. The germline V gene encodes CDR1 VINAFY and CDR2 YDVSNSKD. This CDR3 is CATWDRLKYKKLF. CDR3 sequence (DNA): TGTGCCACCTGGGACAGGCTGAAATATAAGAAACTCTTT.

The chain uses TRGV5 and TRGJ1 or TRGJ2. Since TCRdb gives no J gene, matching the DNA to germline was used here to assign it. Germline CDR1 reads VINAFY; CDR2 reads YDVSNSKD. V lost 1 base and J lost 0; bases outside the gene matches: 3. This CDR3 has 14 residues. The chain's CDR3 is CATWDRSNYYKKLF. The DNA for the CDR3 is TGTGCCACCTGGGACAGATCGAATTATTATAAGAAACTCTTT.

This clone was seen only a few times. This chain joins TRGV9 and TRGJ1 or TRGJ2. V gave up 2 bases and J gave up 15 bases; unmatched junction bases: 13. Germline V gene data show CDR1 as GITISATS and CDR2 as ISYDGTV (reference sequence). This CDR3 is 12 amino acids long. The CDR3 DNA reads as TGTGCCTTGTGGGAGGGTTATTATAACATACTCTTT. Protein: CALWEGYYNILF.

This rearrangement joins TRGV9 to TRGJ1 or TRGJ2. The J gene is not listed in TCRdb, so it was assigned here from a DNA match to germline. The CDR3 length is 12 residues. With 3 bases clipped from V and 5 bases from J, the junction kept 4 bases outside the gene matches. Germline CDR1 and CDR2: GITISATS and ISYDGTV (reference sequence). CDR3 residues: CALWEYHYKKLF. Written as DNA, the CDR3 is TGTGCCTTGTGGGAGTATCATTATAAGAAACTCTTT.

Regarding this clone: At the DNA level, this CDR3 is encoded by other sequences in the same sample as well. The chain links TRGV2 to TRGJ1 or TRGJ2. TCRdb gives no J gene; it was assigned here by matching the DNA to germline. V shed 0 bases and J 5 bases; nucleotides not matched to a gene: 4. Per the germline V gene, CDR1 is EGSNGY and CDR2 is YDSYNSKV. The CDR3 runs 13 residues. The CDR3: CATWDGRNYKKLF. The CDR3 DNA reads TGTGCCACCTGGGACGGGCGGAATTATAAGAAACTCTTT.